Included here is one TCR beta chain sequence, with context. This specimen comes from a study of blood T cell repertoires in COVID-19. Overall study: Specimens from acute and convalescent COVID-19 originated in the United States, Italy and Spain. Sample material is recorded as cDNA or gDNA derived from T cells, B-cell-depleted T cells, or PBMCs.

The CDR3 consists of 14 residues. With V trimmed by 4 bases and J by 4 bases, 4 bases remained unmatched. The germline gives CDR1 SNHLY, CDR2 FYNNEI. Authors' analysis steps: From reference gene primer amplification, estimates of nucleated cell counts were derived. Clones were sequenced by immunoSEQ multiplex PCR, and TCRdb holds only the in-frame ones, with some missing. The D gene and trimming were derived from the DNA, and the V and J assignments and clone size from that table. Among some 70,000 clones listed, about nine tenths were seen once. The clonotype comes from a woman aged 65 to 85 with acute or convalescent COVID-19. Sequencing was performed on peripheral blood. The chain carries TRBV2 and TRBJ1-5; 7 bases line up with TRBD1. CDR3 in amino acids: CASSGQGGNQPQHF. In DNA form, the CDR3 reads TGTGCCAGCAGTGGACAGGGTGGAAATCAGCCCCAGCATTTT.